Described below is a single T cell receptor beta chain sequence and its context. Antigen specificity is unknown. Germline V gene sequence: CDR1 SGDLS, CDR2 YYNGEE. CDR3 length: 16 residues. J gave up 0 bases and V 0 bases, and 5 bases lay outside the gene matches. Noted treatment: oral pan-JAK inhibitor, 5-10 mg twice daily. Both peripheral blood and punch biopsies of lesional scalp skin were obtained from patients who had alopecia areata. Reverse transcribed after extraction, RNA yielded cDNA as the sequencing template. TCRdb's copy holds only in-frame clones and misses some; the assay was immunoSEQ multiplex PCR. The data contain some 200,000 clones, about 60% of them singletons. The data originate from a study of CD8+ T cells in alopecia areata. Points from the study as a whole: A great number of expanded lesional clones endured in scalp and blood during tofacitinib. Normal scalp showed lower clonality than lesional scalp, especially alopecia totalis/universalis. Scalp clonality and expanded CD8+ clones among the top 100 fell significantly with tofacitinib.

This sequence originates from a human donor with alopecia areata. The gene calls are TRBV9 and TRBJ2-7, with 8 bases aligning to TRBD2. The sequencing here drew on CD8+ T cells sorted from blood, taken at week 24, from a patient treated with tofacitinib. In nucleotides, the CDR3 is TGTGCCAGCAGCGTAGGAGCGGGGGCCAACTCCTACGAGCAGTACTTC. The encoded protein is CASSVGAGANSYEQYF.